The rows below give T cell receptor beta chains drawn from one sample of a study of control samples from healthy donors and cancer patients. Some clones are missing from TCRdb's copy, which holds only in-frame ones; the method was immunoSEQ multiplex PCR. The table shows about 40,000 clones, with 80% to 95% occurring only once. Sequenced sample: blood. These receptors originate from a woman aged 50 to 60 in good health. Each CDR3 is given with its conserved first and last residue. D genes are given only for firm matches. Clone sizes are given selectively: once, few, many, or a class where the clone is expanded.

v_gene	d_gene	j_gene	abundance	CDR3aa	CDR3nt
TRBV10-3	.	TRBJ1-2	.	CAISDPRNYGYTF	TGTGCCATCAGTGACCCACGGAACTATGGCTACACCTTC
TRBV21-1	.	TRBJ1-1	.	CASSKGKGSSTEAFF	TGTGCCAGCAGCAAAGGAAAGGGTTCGAGCACTGAAGCTTTCTTT
TRBV6-2/TRBV6-3	.	TRBJ2-3	.	CASSPDLEADTQYF	TGTGCCAGCAGTCCCGATCTAGAGGCAGATACGCAGTATTTT
TRBV28	.	TRBJ2-2	once	CASSYQGFGELFF	TGTGCCAGCAGTTACCAGGGATTCGGGGAGCTGTTTTTT
TRBV9	TRBD1	TRBJ1-1	.	CASSVAGGQGEAFF	TGTGCCAGCAGCGTAGCAGGGGGCCAGGGGGAAGCTTTCTTT
TRBV9	.	TRBJ1-2	.	CASSVEAGVNYGYTF	TGTGCCAGCAGCGTAGAGGCGGGGGTTAACTATGGCTACACCTTC
TRBV19	.	TRBJ2-1	.	CASRTGSSYNEQFF	TGTGCCAGTAGGACGGGGAGCTCCTACAATGAGCAGTTCTTC
TRBV5-1	TRBD1	TRBJ1-6	.	CASSLGPSGQGYSPLHF	TGCGCCAGCAGCTTGGGCCCTTCGGGACAGGGATACTCACCCCTCCACTTT
TRBV7-9	.	TRBJ1-1	.	CASSFQGIRVTEAFF	TGTGCCAGCAGCTTCCAGGGTATCCGCGTCACTGAAGCTTTCTTT
TRBV7-2	.	TRBJ2-7	.	CASSRYLTGEQYF	TGTGCCAGCAGCCGATACCTTACGGGAGAGCAGTACTTC
TRBV28	.	TRBJ2-1	.	CASREGANEQFF	TGTGCCAGCAGGGAGGGGGCCAATGAGCAGTTCTTC
TRBV6-5	.	TRBJ1-5	.	CASRTGNQPQHF	TGTGCCAGCAGAACAGGCAATCAGCCCCAGCATTTT
TRBV9	.	TRBJ2-6	.	CASSEPFSPGPSGANVLTF	TGTGCCAGCAGCGAACCATTTAGCCCTGGACCCTCTGGGGCCAACGTCCTGACTTTC
TRBV27	.	TRBJ2-3	.	CASSLEGDTQYF	TGTGCCAGCAGCCTCGAGGGAGATACGCAGTATTTT
TRBV27	.	TRBJ1-2	.	CASSFGSTNYGYTF	TGTGCCAGCAGTTTTGGATCAACTAACTATGGCTACACCTTC
TRBV5-1	.	TRBJ2-3	.	CASRTEPTDTQYF	TGCGCCAGCAGGACAGAACCCACAGATACGCAGTATTTT
TRBV7-2	.	TRBJ1-3	.	CASAPSSGNTIYF	TGTGCCAGCGCCCCTAGCTCTGGAAACACCATATATTTT
TRBV9	TRBD1	TRBJ2-3	.	CASSSTLTGVRSDTQYF	TGTGCCAGCAGCTCAACCCTGACAGGGGTTAGATCAGATACGCAGTATTTT
TRBV7-3	TRBD1	TRBJ2-3	.	CASSAGTGGATDTQYF	TGTGCCAGCAGCGCAGGGACAGGGGGCGCGACAGATACGCAGTATTTT
TRBV19	TRBD1	TRBJ1-5	.	CASSTGQGFQPQHF	TGTGCCAGTAGTACGGGACAGGGGTTTCAGCCCCAGCATTTT
TRBV18	.	TRBJ1-2	.	CASSPQTDANYGYTF	TGTGCCAGCTCACCACAAACGGACGCTAACTATGGCTACACCTTC
TRBV7-9	TRBD1	TRBJ2-1	few	CASSLGTGDEQFF	TGTGCCAGCAGCTTAGGGACAGGGGACGAGCAGTTCTTC
TRBV5-1	.	TRBJ1-5	.	CASSENSNQPQHF	TGCGCCAGCAGCGAGAATAGCAATCAGCCCCAGCATTTT
TRBV19	.	TRBJ1-1	.	CASSTRDRRTGAFF	TGTGCCAGTAGTACGCGGGACCGACGCACAGGGGCTTTCTTT
TRBV4-2	TRBD1	TRBJ2-7	.	CASSRTGGDHEQYF	TGTGCCAGCAGTCGCACAGGGGGTGACCACGAGCAGTACTTC
TRBV2	.	TRBJ1-2	.	CASSVTGQELYGYTF	TGTGCCAGCAGTGTCACGGGCCAGGAACTCTATGGCTACACCTTC
TRBV7-3	TRBD1	TRBJ1-1	.	CASSQGPRGGTEAFF	TGTGCCAGCAGCCAGGGCCCCAGGGGGGGCACTGAAGCTTTCTTT
TRBV10-3	.	TRBJ2-7	.	CAISVYSEQYF	TGTGCCATCAGTGTGTACAGTGAGCAGTACTTC
TRBV9	.	TRBJ1-3	.	CASSVATPGHTIYF	TGTGCCAGCAGCGTAGCTACCCCAGGGCACACCATATATTTT
TRBV28	.	TRBJ1-1	.	CASSRVGGRLAEAFF	TGTGCCAGCAGTCGAGTCGGGGGCCGACTCGCTGAAGCTTTCTTT
TRBV2	.	TRBJ1-6	.	CASSEVRDSPLHF	TGTGCCAGCAGTGAAGTGAGGGATTCACCCCTCCACTTT
TRBV29-1	.	TRBJ1-4	.	CSVEGGEKLFF	TGCAGCGTTGAGGGCGGTGAAAAACTGTTTTTT
TRBV11-2	.	TRBJ1-1	.	CASSFGPEAFF	TGTGCCAGCAGCTTCGGGCCTGAAGCTTTCTTT
TRBV5-1	TRBD1	TRBJ1-2	.	CASSSDRAFSYGYTF	TGCGCCAGCAGCTCGGACAGGGCGTTTAGCTATGGCTACACCTTC
TRBV28	.	TRBJ2-2	.	CASKTSGASTGELFF	TGTGCCAGCAAAACGTCCGGGGCTTCCACCGGGGAGCTGTTTTTT
TRBV28	.	TRBJ1-1	once	CASSRGTGFTEAFF	TGTGCCAGCAGTCGAGGAACAGGGTTCACTGAAGCTTTCTTT
TRBV4-2	.	TRBJ2-3	.	CASSQDTPRPGGTDTQYF	TGTGCCAGCAGCCAAGATACCCCTCGTCCAGGGGGCACAGATACGCAGTATTTT
TRBV7-2	TRBD2	TRBJ2-5	.	CASSPTSGGETQYF	TGTGCCAGCAGCCCTACTAGCGGGGGGGAGACCCAGTACTTC
TRBV20-1	TRBD2	TRBJ2-4	.	CSASDPGGKNIQYF	TGCAGTGCTAGTGACCCGGGAGGCAAAAACATTCAGTACTTC
TRBV19	.	TRBJ2-7	.	CASSGGFSPYEQYF	TGTGCCAGTAGTGGTGGGTTCAGCCCCTACGAGCAGTACTTC
TRBV28	.	TRBJ1-6	.	CASSFTGSNSPLHF	TGTGCCAGCAGTTTCACAGGGAGTAATTCACCCCTCCACTTT